Each of the 21 T cell receptor beta chains below was sequenced from the same sample in a study of blood T cell repertoires in COVID-19. Profiled with immunoSEQ multiplex PCR; TCRdb holds only in-frame clones, not every one. This sample carries 150,000 to 200,000 clones, roughly 91% of them seen once, and the ten largest clones take approximately 6%. Sequencing was carried out using peripheral blood. The source is a middle-aged man with active or convalescent COVID-19.

The chain recombines TRBV28 with TRBJ2-1; a possible D gene is TRBD2 (7 bases). V was trimmed by 2 bases and J by 7 bases, leaving 9 bases between them. CDR3 length equals 13 residues. Germline-derived CDR1 and CDR2 are MDHEN and SYDVKM. The CDR3 DNA is TGTGCCAGCAGTTTAGAGGGGGGGAATGAGCAGTTCTTC. This gives the protein CASSLEGGNEQFF.

J is TRBJ1-2 and V is TRBV11-2, with 7 positions matching TRBD1. Unmatched junction bases numbered 6, after V lost 4 bases and J lost 4 bases. This CDR3 region has 14 residues. Germline V lookup: CDR1 SGHAT, CDR2 FQNNGV. In DNA form, the CDR3 reads TGTGCCAGCAGCTCATCGACAGGGCTCTATGGCTACACCTTC. It codes for CASSSSTGLYGYTF.

CDR3: CASSAGLAGAETQYF. The CDR3 DNA reads as TGTGCCAGCAGCGCGGGACTAGCGGGAGCAGAGACCCAGTACTTC. The chain is built from TRBV6-4 and TRBJ2-5, with 14 bases aligning to TRBD2. V lost 6 bases to trimming and J lost 4 bases; unmatched junction nucleotides: 4. The germline CDR1 and CDR2 sequences are MRHNA and SNTAGT. The CDR3 has 15 residues.

The genes are TRBV29-1 and TRBJ2-7, with D possibly matching TRBD1 (6 bases). This CDR3 is 12 amino acids long. With 4 bases removed from V and 1 base from J, the gap between germline ends came to 8 bases. CDR1 is SQVTM and CDR2 is ANQGSEA in the germline V gene. The CDR3 region is CSVVDSSYEQYF. The CDR3 nucleotides are TGCAGCGTTGTGGACAGTTCCTACGAGCAGTACTTC.

This sequence joins TRBV7-8 and TRBJ1-5; D ambiguous. With 3 bases removed from V and 6 bases from J, the gap between germline ends came to 21 bases. Germline loops: CDR1 SGHVS, CDR2 FQNEAQ. The CDR3 is 17 residues long. CDR3 DNA sequence: TGTGCCAGCAGCTTTAGTTTGAGGGCAGATTCGGGTCAGCCCCAGCATTTT. Protein sequence: CASSFSLRADSGQPQHF.

The rearrangement uses TRBV19 and TRBJ1-3, with a tentative D call TRBD1 (5 bases). V lost 1 base and J 4 bases, leaving 14 bases between the germline ends. This CDR3 is 16 amino acids long. Germline CDR1 and CDR2: LNHDA and SQIVND (reference sequence). The CDR3 spells CASSIGRQGTGNTIYF. In DNA, the CDR3 is TGTGCCAGTAGTATAGGCAGGCAGGGCACAGGAAACACCATATATTTT.

The sample holds a few counts of this clone. The CDR3 DNA is TGTGCCAGCAGCTTTCTTCAGTTAATGAACACTGAAGCTTTCTTT. Translated, it gives CASSFLQLMNTEAFF. The J gene is TRBJ1-1, the V gene TRBV5-5; D gene unclear. Trimming pared 2 bases from V and 0 bases from J, leaving 11 bases between. The CDR3 sequence is 15 residues long. Germline assignment: CDR1 SGHKS and CDR2 YYEKEE (reference sequence).

V usage is TRBV5-1 and J usage is TRBJ2-5; TRBD2 aligns across 15 bases. Germline V lookup: CDR1 SGHRS, CDR2 YFSETQ. J gave up 1 base and V 4 bases, and 5 bases lay outside the gene matches. This CDR3 contains 17 residues. In DNA form, the CDR3 reads TGCGCCAGCAGCCCCGGGACTAGCGGGAGGACCCAAGAGACCCAGTACTTC. Translating gives CASSPGTSGRTQETQYF.

The rearrangement uses TRBV7-3 and TRBJ1-6, with 7 bases identical to TRBD1. This CDR3 has 14 residues. With 5 bases clipped from V and 10 bases from J, the junction kept 8 bases outside the gene matches. Germline V CDR1 and CDR2: SGHTA, FQGTGA. In DNA, the CDR3 is TGTGCCAGCAGCCTCCGACAGGGAAGCTCACCCCTCCACTTT. Amino acid sequence: CASSLRQGSSPLHF.

This clone was detected a few times. The chain uses TRBV5-1 and TRBJ1-4, with D hard to call. V gave up 0 bases and J gave up 0 bases, with 9 bases separating them. This CDR3 spans 16 amino acids. The germline V gene encodes CDR1 SGHRS and CDR2 YFSETQ. The chain's CDR3 is CASSLGSRATNEKLFF. The CDR3 nucleotides read TGCGCCAGCAGCTTGGGATCCCGCGCAACTAATGAAAAACTGTTTTTT.

This chain joins TRBV13 and TRBJ2-1, with 8 bases matching TRBD2. The CDR3 spans 16 residues. Per the germline V gene, CDR1 is PRHDT and CDR2 is FYEKMQ (reference sequence). V lost 0 bases to trimming and J lost 2 bases; unmatched junction nucleotides: 3. Here the CDR3 reads CASSLGGLGAYNEQFF. The CDR3, as DNA: TGTGCCAGCAGCTTAGGGGGACTAGGGGCCTACAATGAGCAGTTCTTC.

CDR3 amino acids: CASSRLAGEVGELFF. The CDR3 coding sequence is TGTGCCAGCAGCCGACTAGCGGGAGAGGTCGGGGAGCTGTTTTTT. J is TRBJ2-2 and V is TRBV7-9, with TRBD2 matching over 12 bases. The germline CDR1 and CDR2 sequences are SEHNR and FQNEAQ (reference sequence). CDR3 length equals 15 residues. Trimming cost V 5 bases and J 7 bases; bases outside gene matches: 5. Complete variable domain (other parts from reference TRBV7-9 and TRBJ2-2): DTGVSQNPRHKITKRGQNVTFRCDPISEHNRLYWYRQTLGQGPEFLTYFQNEAQLEKSRLLSDRFSAERPKGSFSTLEIQRTEQGDSAMYLCASSRLAGEVGELFFGEGSRLTVL.

This clone was counted a few times. The chain couples TRBV5-1 to TRBJ2-7, with a tentative D call TRBD1 (6 bases). Trimming removed 4 bases from V and 9 bases from J, with 17 bases in between. CDR1 SGHRS and CDR2 YFSETQ come from the germline V gene. This CDR3 is built from 13 residues. CDR3 bases: TGCGCCAGCAGCCCCAATAAAGACAGGTCGCAGTACTTC. Encoded protein: CASSPNKDRSQYF.

This chain uses TRBV9 with TRBJ2-3; D remains unclear. Trimming shortened V by 4 bases and J by 0 bases, and 12 bases separated the two germline ends. Germline V gene sequence: CDR1 SGDLS, CDR2 YYNGEE. The CDR3 is 15 residues long. The CDR3 bases are TGTGCCAGCAGCTTGTCTCCTTTTAGCACAGATACGCAGTATTTT. It yields the protein CASSLSPFSTDTQYF.

This chain connects TRBV6-2 or TRBV6-3 to TRBJ1-1; 7 nucleotides align to TRBD1. J was trimmed by 0 bases and V by 5 bases; bases with no gene match: 9. This CDR3 contains 16 residues. Germline V gene sequence: CDR1 MNHEY, CDR2 SVGEGT. CDR3 loop: CASSLDQQGLNTEAFF. The CDR3 nucleotides are TGTGCCAGCAGTCTTGACCAACAGGGGCTGAACACTGAAGCTTTCTTT.

This chain connects TRBV13 to TRBJ2-1, with TRBD2 matching 11 bases. The CDR3 extends over 19 amino acids. The V and J ends lost 1 base and 6 bases, in that order; junction bases with no gene match: 14. CDR1 is PRHDT, CDR2 FYEKMQ, per germline (reference sequence). The CDR3 DNA sequence: TGTGCCAGCAGCTTAGATCCCACTAGCGGGAGTATATCGGGCAATGAGCAGTTCTTC. Amino acid sequence: CASSLDPTSGSISGNEQFF.

The chain combines TRBV7-2 with TRBJ2-7; D is perhaps TRBD1 (6 bases). Trimming removed 5 bases from V and 5 bases from J, with 16 bases in between. The CDR3 has 14 amino acids. CDR1 and CDR2 from the germline V gene are SGHTA and FQGNSA. CDR3 nucleotide sequence: TGTGCCAGCAGCCCCAGTGGGACAATCCACGAGCAGTACTTC. Its translation: CASSPSGTIHEQYF.

This chain links TRBV6-1 with TRBJ2-4, with D tentatively TRBD2 (6 bases). In germline, CDR1 is MNHNS, CDR2 SASEGT. The CDR3 consists of 12 residues. Deletions cut 3 bases from V and 13 bases from J, with 13 bases between. The CDR3 is CASSEEPGLQYF. Here the CDR3 DNA reads TGTGCCAGCAGTGAGGAACCGGGACTCCAGTACTTC.

In its sample, this clone was seen a few times. The chain joins TRBV2 to TRBJ1-2; unclear D gene. The length of the CDR3 is 11 residues. In germline, CDR1 is SNHLY, CDR2 FYNNEI. V lost 8 bases and J lost 10, with 14 bases in between. CDR3 nucleotides: TGTGCCAGCGGAGAGCTTTGGCCCTACACCTTC. This gives the protein CASGELWPYTF.

J is TRBJ1-6 and V is TRBV19; no definite D call. The V gene's germline CDR1 is LNHDA and CDR2 SQIVND (reference sequence). The CDR3 runs 14 residues. V was pared by 6 bases and J by 7 bases, with 13 bases between. The CDR3 sequence: CASRGGQPNSPLHF. CDR3 nucleotides: TGTGCCAGTAGGGGCGGGCAGCCAAATTCACCCCTCCACTTT. Complete variable domain (other parts from reference TRBV19 and TRBJ1-6): DGGITQSPKYLFRKEGQNVTLSCEQNLNHDAMYWYRQDPGQGLRLIYYSQIVNDFQKGDIAEGYSVSREKKESFPLTVTSAQKNPTAFYLCASRGGQPNSPLHFGNGTRLTVT.

This clone appeared a single time. This rearrangement joins TRBV7-9 to TRBJ2-5, with D tentatively TRBD1 (5 bases). Per the germline V gene, CDR1 is SEHNR and CDR2 is FQNEAQ (reference sequence). Trimming removed 4 bases at V and 3 bases at J, with 6 bases between. This CDR3 spans 12 amino acids. In DNA form, the CDR3 reads TGTGCCAGCAGCTGGGGCGAAGAGACCCAGTACTTC. Protein: CASSWGEETQYF.